A single sample gave rise to the 26 T cell receptor beta chains below, sequenced in a study of cytomegalovirus exposure and HLA in healthy donors (dated by TCRdb to the late 2010s). The library relied on the immunoSEQ multiplex PCR assay. For the multiplex PCR, a mixture combining 60 forward primers for TCR Vbeta segments and 13 reverse primers for TCR Jbeta segments was used. Here the immuneACCESS table is served through TCRdb, limited to in-frame sequences with V and J called. Missing clones are a known gap in these copies; in checked studies unresolved V genes cover under half, and the rest lacks a known reason. The sample yields roughly 240,000 clones; 82% were counted once. In total, the top ten clones hold 5% to 6.5% of the sample. Sequencing was done on a sample of PBMCs. The receptors originated from a woman aged 40 to 49 in good health and CMV-seropositive.

The genes are TRBV18 and TRBJ2-3; 10 nucleotides line up with TRBD2. The CDR3 extends over 16 amino acids. CDR1 is KGHSH, CDR2 LQKENI, per germline. The J segment lost 4 bases and the V segment lost 3 bases, leaving 7 bases of the junction unmatched. Here the CDR3 DNA reads TGTGCCAGCTCACCCCCCGGGCTAGCGGGGGCAGATACGCAGTATTTT. Protein product: CASSPPGLAGADTQYF.

J is TRBJ1-1 and V is TRBV19; the D is unclear. In germline, CDR1 is LNHDA, CDR2 SQIVND (reference sequence). This CDR3 has 16 amino acids. V was cut by 10 bases and J by 11 bases, with 32 bases left in between. The CDR3 here is CATSQGPGSSRPTAFF. The DNA of the CDR3 is TGTGCCACCTCCCAAGGTCCCGGGTCATCTCGACCGACCGCTTTCTTT.

This chain joins TRBV5-1 and TRBJ1-2, with 7 bases lining up with TRBD1. The ends lost 0 bases at V and 7 bases at J; junction bases unmatched: 3. CDR1 is SGHRS, CDR2 YFSETQ, per germline. CDR3 length equals 13 residues. CDR3: CASSLVQGSGYTF. The CDR3 DNA sequence: TGCGCCAGCAGCTTGGTACAGGGGAGTGGCTACACCTTC.

The chain combines TRBV29-1 with TRBJ2-3; tentative D call: TRBD1 (5 bases). CDR3 length: 15 amino acids. Looked up from germline, CDR1 is SQVTM and CDR2 is ANQGSEA. V shed 7 bases and J shed 2 bases, with 19 bases lying between them. CDR3 bases: TGCAGCGCCTCTCCGCAGGGTATGGTCACAGATACGCAGTATTTT. Protein sequence: CSASPQGMVTDTQYF.

This clone was picked up a small number of times. The chain combines TRBV30 with TRBJ2-7; D is unclear. Per the germline V gene, CDR1 is GTSNPN and CDR2 is SVGIG (reference sequence). The V end was cut by 7 bases, the J end by 3 bases, with 25 bases between. The CDR3 is 16 residues long. The CDR3 loop is CALSGKTADLNYEQYF. CDR3 bases: TGTGCCTTATCGGGTAAAACCGCCGACTTGAACTACGAGCAGTACTTC.

The CDR3 region is CARSRPPTSGRASYNEQFF. DNA for the CDR3: TGTGCCAGAAGCCGCCCCCCAACTAGCGGGAGGGCCTCCTACAATGAGCAGTTCTTC. This sequence joins TRBV5-3 and TRBJ2-1, with 13 bases lining up with TRBD2. TRBV5-3 is labeled an ORF, and its function is uncertain. This CDR3 is built from 19 residues. V lost 4 bases, J lost 0 bases, and 10 bases stayed unmatched.

The rearrangement joins TRBV5-4 to TRBJ1-2; 8 bases match TRBD1. This CDR3 spans 16 amino acids. V shed 1 base, J shed 6 bases, and the junction held 11 bases outside the gene matches. CDR1 is SGHNT and CDR2 is YYREEE in the germline V gene (reference sequence). DNA for the CDR3: TGTGCCAGCAGCTTGAGGCGGGCAGGGGGCAGGGATGGCTACACCTTC. It translates to CASSLRRAGGRDGYTF.

The count of this clone is one. The J gene is TRBJ1-6, the V gene TRBV18; D possibly corresponds to TRBD1 (6 bases). This CDR3 has 14 amino acids. From germline, CDR1 is KGHSH and CDR2 LQKENI. Trimming shortened V by 4 bases and J by 10 bases, and 14 bases separated the two germline ends. The CDR3 DNA sequence: TGTGCCAGCTCACTTCAAGGTACAGGGTCACCCCTCCACTTT. Protein: CASSLQGTGSPLHF.

The V gene is TRBV19, the J gene TRBJ1-1; 8 bases match TRBD1. The CDR3 runs to 13 residues. The germline gives CDR1 LNHDA, CDR2 SQIVND (reference sequence). V lost 5 bases, J lost 8 bases, and 7 bases stayed unmatched. CDR3 DNA sequence: TGTGCCAGTAGTCTCCAGGACAGGGACGAAGCTTTCTTT. Its translation is CASSLQDRDEAFF.

J is TRBJ1-1 and V is TRBV2, with D possibly TRBD1 on 5 matching bases. In germline, CDR1 is SNHLY, CDR2 FYNNEI. Trimming took off 6 bases at V and 5 bases at J, with 13 bases between the two ends. The CDR3 totals 13 residues. The CDR3 region is CASSPQVGTEAFF. CDR3 nucleotides: TGTGCCAGCAGCCCACAGGTAGGGACTGAAGCTTTCTTT.

This clone has only a few counts. The same CDR3 arises from other DNA sequences in this sample as well. V is TRBV5-4 and J is TRBJ2-7; no clear D. Trimming took off 0 bases at V and 2 bases at J, with 6 bases between the two ends. The CDR3 has 13 residues. Germline V gene data show CDR1 as SGHNT and CDR2 as YYREEE (reference sequence). CDR3 DNA: TGTGCCAGCAGCTTGGGTCTTACCTACGAGCAGTACTTC. Translation: CASSLGLTYEQYF.

The chain links TRBV4-2 to TRBJ2-5; D uncertain. The DNA matches TRBJ2-7 better at its end, which makes the J call doubtful. The CDR3 sequence is 12 residues long. The germline gives CDR1 LGHNA, CDR2 YNFKEQ. CDR3 sequence (DNA): TGTGCCAGCGGTATGGACTCCTACGAGCAGTACTTC. This encodes CASGMDSYEQYF.

V usage is TRBV9 and J usage is TRBJ2-7; TRBD2 matches 7 bases. The length of the CDR3 is 16 residues. Germline lookup yields CDR1 SGDLS and CDR2 YYNGEE. The ends lost 3 bases at V and 1 base at J; junction bases unmatched: 10. CDR3 nucleotide sequence: TGTGCCAGCAGCGGTCCATGGGAGGGGAGATCCTACGAGCAGTACTTC. Amino acid sequence: CASSGPWEGRSYEQYF.

The V and J genes are TRBV9 and TRBJ2-1; 11 bases map to TRBD1. From germline, CDR1 is SGDLS and CDR2 YYNGEE. This CDR3 is 16 amino acids long. V lost 0 bases to trimming and J lost 5 bases; unmatched junction nucleotides: 4. The CDR3 DNA follows: TGTGCCAGCAGCGTAGTTGGGACAGGGGGTAACAATGAGCAGTTCTTC. Translated, it gives CASSVVGTGGNNEQFF.

This clone was recorded once. The chain links TRBV5-1 to TRBJ2-3, with 7 bases aligning to TRBD2. J was trimmed by 1 base and V by 3 bases; bases with no gene match: 2. Per germline, CDR1 SGHRS and CDR2 YFSETQ. The CDR3 spans 14 residues. The CDR3: CASSSTSGTDTQYF. The CDR3, as DNA: TGCGCCAGCAGCTCAACTAGCGGCACAGATACGCAGTATTTT.

The genes are TRBV11-2 and TRBJ1-1, with D uncertain. Trimming stripped 5 bases from V and 0 bases from J, with 13 bases between. The CDR3 length is 15 residues. The germline V gene has CDR1 SGHAT and CDR2 FQNNGV. CDR3 bases: TGTGCCAGCAGCCCAGGTCGAGACATGAACACTGAAGCTTTCTTT. Translation: CASSPGRDMNTEAFF.

In regard to this clone: This specimen includes other DNA sequences encoding the same CDR3. This chain joins TRBV7-2 and TRBJ1-5; D is ambiguous. The CDR3 sequence is 14 residues long. CDR1 is SGHTA, CDR2 FQGNSA, per germline. Trimming took off 5 bases at V and 0 bases at J, with 8 bases between the two ends. In DNA form, the CDR3 reads TGTGCCAGCAGCCGCGACTATAGCAATCAGCCCCAGCATTTT. This translates into CASSRDYSNQPQHF.

V is TRBV7-6 and J is TRBJ1-3; TRBD1 aligns across 11 bases. The ends lost 3 bases at V and 0 bases at J; junction bases unmatched: 4. Germline values: CDR1 SGHVS, CDR2 FNYEAQ. The CDR3 contains 17 residues. As DNA, the CDR3 is TGTGCCAGCAGCTTGGGACAGGGGGACCTCTCTGGAAACACCATATATTTT. This translates into CASSLGQGDLSGNTIYF.

The chain combines TRBV7-3 with TRBJ1-1, with D perhaps TRBD1 (5 bases). Germline assignment: CDR1 SGHTA and CDR2 FQGTGA. CDR3 size: 14 residues. The V gene lost 1 base and the J gene lost 8 bases, with 14 bases spanning the gap. The CDR3 nucleotides read TGTGCCAGCAGCTTAAAAGCGGGGGGGAGGGAAGCTTTCTTT. Translated, it gives CASSLKAGGREAFF.

The chain uses TRBV13 and TRBJ1-1; TRBD1 matches 10 bases. J lost 5 bases, V lost 5 bases, and 8 bases had no gene match. The CDR3 extends over 15 amino acids. Looked up from germline, CDR1 is PRHDT and CDR2 is FYEKMQ (reference sequence). CDR3 amino acids: CASSAGRTGGTEAFF. For the CDR3, the DNA is TGTGCCAGCAGCGCGGGACGGACAGGGGGGACTGAAGCTTTCTTT.

The genes are TRBV7-2 and TRBJ2-3; 7 bases align to TRBD1. There are 15 residues in the CDR3. Germline CDR1 and CDR2: SGHTA and FQGNSA. V lost 5 bases and J lost 3; bases outside the gene matches: 8. The CDR3 reads CASSLTGRETDTQYF. The CDR3 coding sequence is TGTGCCAGCAGCCTGACAGGGAGAGAGACAGATACGCAGTATTTT.

The CDR3: CASSYRGGTEAFF. CDR3 coding DNA: TGTGCCAGCTCATACAGGGGGGGCACTGAAGCTTTCTTT. The chain joins TRBV18 to TRBJ1-1; 8 bases map to TRBD1. The V segment lost 5 bases and the J segment 4 bases; nucleotides outside the gene matches: 3. Germline V gene data show CDR1 as KGHSH and CDR2 as LQKENI. The CDR3 covers 13 residues.

The rearrangement joins TRBV9 to TRBJ2-5; 11 bases agree with TRBD2. CDR3 length equals 15 residues. Germline V gives CDR1 SGDLS, CDR2 YYNGEE. The ends lost 4 bases at V and 2 bases at J; junction bases unmatched: 4. Here the CDR3 reads CASSLGLAVQETQYF. The CDR3 DNA sequence: TGTGCCAGCAGCTTGGGACTAGCGGTACAAGAGACCCAGTACTTC.

CDR3 sequence reads: CASSARTGIGEQYF. The CDR3 DNA is TGTGCCAGCAGTGCCAGGACAGGGATTGGCGAGCAGTACTTC. This chain links TRBV27 with TRBJ2-7, with TRBD1 identical over 8 bases. Trimming cost V 5 bases and J 6 bases; bases outside gene matches: 9. There are 14 residues in the CDR3. Germline values: CDR1 MNHEY, CDR2 SMNVEV (reference sequence).

This chain connects TRBV7-6 to TRBJ1-4; D ambiguous. The V gene lost 4 bases and the J gene lost 0 bases, with 12 bases spanning the gap. CDR1 is SGHVS and CDR2 is FNYEAQ in the germline V gene. The length of the CDR3 is 16 residues. CDR3 in amino acids: CASSSPGRATNEKLFF. The DNA of the CDR3 is TGTGCCAGCAGCTCCCCTGGGCGCGCAACTAATGAAAAACTGTTTTTT. Full variable domain (rest looked up from reference TRBV7-6 and TRBJ1-4): GAGVSQSPRYKVTKRGQDVALRCDPISGHVSLYWYRQALGQGPEFLTYFNYEAQQDKSGLPNDRFSAERPEGSISTLTIQRTEQRDSAMYRCASSSPGRATNEKLFFGSGTQLSVL.

This chain uses TRBV5-8 with TRBJ1-4; 10 bases fit TRBD1. This CDR3 is 16 amino acids long. Trimming took 4 bases from V and 5 from J; bases not matched to a gene: 8. The germline V gene encodes CDR1 SGHTS and CDR2 YDEGEE. The CDR3 DNA reads as TGTGCCAGCAGCCGTGGACAGGGGGTACTGAATGAAAAACTGTTTTTT. It encodes CASSRGQGVLNEKLFF. Full variable domain (missing parts from reference TRBV5-8 and TRBJ1-4): EAGVTQSPTHLIKTRGQQATLRCSPISGHTSVYWYQQALGLGLQFLLWYDEGEERNRGNFPPRFSGRQFPNYSSELNVNALELEDSALYLCASSRGQGVLNEKLFFGSGTQLSVL.